This TCR beta chain was obtained from a study of control samples from healthy donors and cancer patients. Method: immunoSEQ multiplex PCR; TCRdb's copy keeps in-frame clones and lacks some. The table records under 110,000 clones, 80% to 90% of them present only once. The CDR3 loop spans 14 amino acids. CDR1 MNHEY and CDR2 SMNVEV come from the germline V gene (reference sequence). V lost 4 bases to trimming and J lost 7 bases; unmatched junction nucleotides: 5. The sequenced sample was blood. The clonotype originates from a young man in good health. V is TRBV27 and J is TRBJ1-2, with 11 bases aligning to TRBD1. CDR3 DNA sequence: TGTGCCAGCAGTTCGCGGACAGGGGGCATTGGCTACACCTTC. Amino acid sequence: CASSSRTGGIGYTF.